This T cell receptor beta chain was identified in a study of response to subunit inactivated influenza vaccine. CDR1 is LNHNV, CDR2 YYDKDF, per germline (reference sequence). J gave up 4 bases and V 6 bases, and 11 bases lay outside the gene matches. The CDR3 consists of 16 residues. Whole-study findings and limits: The authors suggested that every seasonal influenza vaccination recruits few new T cells.

TCRdb reprocessed the RT-PCR reads via MiXCR and lists one record per CDR3 protein. The data show roughly 460,000 distinct CDR3 sequences, 9.5% to 13% seen once. This clonotype was seen only a few times. Its cognate antigen is unknown. The genes are TRBV15 and TRBJ2-3; 9 bases align to TRBD2. The sample consisted of PBMCs from blood, taken 40 to 50 days after vaccination. The clonotype originates from a man aged 50 or older who received an inactivated influenza vaccine. The CDR3 sequence is CATRPRRTSDADTQYF. In nucleotides, the CDR3 is TGTGCCACCAGGCCCCGCAGGACTAGCGACGCAGATACGCAGTATTTT.